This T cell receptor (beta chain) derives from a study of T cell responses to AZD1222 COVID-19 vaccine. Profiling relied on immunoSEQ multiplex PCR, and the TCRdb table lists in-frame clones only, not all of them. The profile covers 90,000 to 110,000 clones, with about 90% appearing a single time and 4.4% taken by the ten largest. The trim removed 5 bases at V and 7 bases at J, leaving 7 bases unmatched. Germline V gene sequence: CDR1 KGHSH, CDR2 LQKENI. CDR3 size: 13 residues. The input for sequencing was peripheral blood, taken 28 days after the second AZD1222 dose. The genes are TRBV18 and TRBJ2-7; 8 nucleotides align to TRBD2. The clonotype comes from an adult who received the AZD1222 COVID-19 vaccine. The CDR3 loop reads CASSRTREGEQYF. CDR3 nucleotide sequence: TGTGCCAGCTCAAGAACTCGGGAGGGGGAGCAGTACTTC.